This TCR beta chain was sequenced for a study of T cells after yellow fever vaccination. Study in general: Preparing low-cell-number fractions relied on SMART-Seq v4 Ultra Low Input.

Study observations and caveats: Post-booster reappearance was seen for most primary-vaccination clones (96% CD4, roughly 86% CD8). Clonotypes appearing in both CD4 and CD8 compartments existed, and their share was small. Abundant clonotypes from the bulk population could get into FACS-sorted repertoires as contaminants.

One entry per CDR3 protein results from TCRdb running MiXCR on the 5' RACE reads. The sample lists approximately 510,000 distinct CDR3 sequences, about a fifth occurring once. With regard to this clonotype: The antigen is unknown.

This CDR3 region has 16 residues. V was shortened by 6 bases and J by 0 bases, with 16 bases between the two germline ends. Per germline, CDR1 SGHRS and CDR2 YFSETQ. The chain combines TRBV5-1 with TRBJ1-3; a weak D match, TRBD1 (5 bases). This sequence originates from a man aged 18 to 29 who received the YFV17D yellow fever vaccine. Sequences were derived from PBMCs, sampled more than 20 days after the first yellow fever vaccination. For the CDR3, the DNA is TGCGCCAGCACAGAACAGGCTACCAGCTCTGGAAACACCATATATTTT. Translating gives CASTEQATSSGNTIYF.